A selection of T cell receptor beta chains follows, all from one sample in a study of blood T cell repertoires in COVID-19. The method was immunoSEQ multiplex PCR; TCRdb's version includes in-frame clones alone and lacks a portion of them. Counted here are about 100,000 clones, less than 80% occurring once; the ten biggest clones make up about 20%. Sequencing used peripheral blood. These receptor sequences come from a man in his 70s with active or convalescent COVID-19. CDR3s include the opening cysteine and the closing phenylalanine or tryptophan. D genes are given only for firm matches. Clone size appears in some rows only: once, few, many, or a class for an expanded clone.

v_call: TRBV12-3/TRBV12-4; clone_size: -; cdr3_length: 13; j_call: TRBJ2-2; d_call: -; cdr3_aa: CASSLALRGELFF; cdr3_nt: TGTGCCAGCAGTTTAGCGCTCCGGGGGGAGCTGTTTTTT
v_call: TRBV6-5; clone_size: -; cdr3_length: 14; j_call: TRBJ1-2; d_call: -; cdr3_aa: CASSLGRVPYGYTF; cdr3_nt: TGTGCCAGCAGCCTGGGCCGCGTACCCTATGGCTACACCTTC
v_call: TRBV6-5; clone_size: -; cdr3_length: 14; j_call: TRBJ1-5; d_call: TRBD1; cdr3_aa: CASRDRGLNQPQHF; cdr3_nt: TGTGCCAGCAGGGACAGGGGGCTGAATCAGCCCCAGCATTTT
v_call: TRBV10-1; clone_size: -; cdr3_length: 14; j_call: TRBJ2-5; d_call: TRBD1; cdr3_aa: CASSPGQGRETQYF; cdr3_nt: TGCGCCAGCAGCCCCGGACAGGGTAGAGAGACCCAGTACTTC
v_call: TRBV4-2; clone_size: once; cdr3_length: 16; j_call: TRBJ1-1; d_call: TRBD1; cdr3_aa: CASSQGYRDRYTEAFF; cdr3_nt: TGTGCCAGCAGCCAAGGATATAGGGACAGATACACTGAAGCTTTCTTT
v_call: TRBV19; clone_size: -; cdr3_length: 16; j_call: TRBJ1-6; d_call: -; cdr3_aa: CASKTRDKPGYSPLHF; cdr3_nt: TGTGCCAGTAAGACCAGGGACAAGCCTGGATATTCACCCCTCCACTTT
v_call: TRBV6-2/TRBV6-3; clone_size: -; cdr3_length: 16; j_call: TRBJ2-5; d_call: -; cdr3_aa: CASSYGQFFGQETQYF; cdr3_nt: TGTGCCAGCAGTTATGGACAGTTCTTCGGCCAAGAGACCCAGTACTTC
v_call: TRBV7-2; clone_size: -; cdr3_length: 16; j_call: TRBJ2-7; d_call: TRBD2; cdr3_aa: CASSLEGTSGAYEQYF; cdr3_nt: TGTGCCAGCAGCTTAGAGGGGACTAGCGGGGCCTACGAGCAGTACTTC
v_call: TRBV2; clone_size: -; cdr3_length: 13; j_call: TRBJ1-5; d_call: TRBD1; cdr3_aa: CASSGQGGQPQHF; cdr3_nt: TGTGCCAGCAGTGGACAGGGAGGTCAGCCCCAGCATTTT
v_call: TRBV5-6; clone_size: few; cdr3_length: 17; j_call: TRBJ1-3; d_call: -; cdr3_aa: CASSNGLSQWSGNTIYF; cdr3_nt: TGTGCCAGCAGCAACGGACTTTCTCAGTGGTCTGGAAACACCATATATTTT
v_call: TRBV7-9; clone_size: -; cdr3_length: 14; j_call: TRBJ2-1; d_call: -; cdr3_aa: CASSLERASNEQFF; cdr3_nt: TGTGCCAGCAGCTTAGAGCGGGCCAGCAATGAGCAGTTCTTC
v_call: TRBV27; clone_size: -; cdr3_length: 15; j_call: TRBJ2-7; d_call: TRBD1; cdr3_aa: CASSLFGTGVNEQYF; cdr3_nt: TGTGCCAGCAGTTTATTTGGGACAGGGGTTAACGAGCAGTACTTC
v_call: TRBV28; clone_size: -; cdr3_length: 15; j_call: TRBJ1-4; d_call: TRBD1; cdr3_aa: CASSSMDRANEKLFF; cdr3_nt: TGTGCCAGCAGCTCTATGGACAGGGCGAATGAAAAACTGTTTTTT
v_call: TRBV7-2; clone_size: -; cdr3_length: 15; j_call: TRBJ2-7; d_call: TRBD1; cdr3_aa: CASSRLGQGAYEQYF; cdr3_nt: TGTGCCAGCAGCCGCCTGGGACAGGGTGCTTACGAGCAGTACTTC
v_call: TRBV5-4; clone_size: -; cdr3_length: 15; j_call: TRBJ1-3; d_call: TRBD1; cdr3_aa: CASSVTGGVGNTIYF; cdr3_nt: TGTGCCAGCAGCGTGACAGGGGGCGTTGGAAACACCATATATTTT